These 3 T cell receptor beta chains originate from one sample sequenced in a study of blood T cell repertoires in COVID-19. Measured with immunoSEQ multiplex PCR; TCRdb has only the in-frame clones, and not every one. This sample carries approximately 210,000 clones, roughly 80% of them seen once, and the ten largest clones take approximately 5%. Material for sequencing was peripheral blood. The receptors shown here come from a human donor in a cohort sampled during active COVID-19.

V gene TRBV18 combines with J gene TRBJ2-5; 9 nucleotides align to TRBD1. This CDR3 spans 13 amino acids. The V gene's germline CDR1 is KGHSH and CDR2 LQKENI. V lost 3 bases to trimming and J lost 6 bases; unmatched junction nucleotides: 2. Written as DNA, the CDR3 is TGTGCCAGCTCACCGGACAGGGGCCAGACCCAGTACTTC. Amino acid sequence: CASSPDRGQTQYF.

This chain links TRBV18 with TRBJ2-1; D is uncertain. Per the germline V gene, CDR1 is KGHSH and CDR2 is LQKENI. The length of the CDR3 is 17 residues. V was shortened by 1 base and J by 0 bases, with 13 bases between the two germline ends. DNA of the CDR3: TGTGCCAGCTCACCACGGGCTTCCCTGAGCTCCTACAATGAGCAGTTCTTC. Residues: CASSPRASLSSYNEQFF.

This chain connects TRBV29-1 to TRBJ1-3; D unclear. With 6 bases removed from V and 0 bases from J, the gap between germline ends came to 12 bases. CDR3 length: 14 residues. Germline-derived CDR1 and CDR2 are SQVTM and ANQGSEA. The CDR3 DNA reads as TGCAGCGTGTTACAGCCATACTCTGGAAACACCATATATTTT. Protein sequence: CSVLQPYSGNTIYF.